These 13 T cell receptor beta chains came from one sample sequenced in a study of blood T cell repertoires in COVID-19. Measured with immunoSEQ multiplex PCR; TCRdb has only the in-frame clones, and not every one. The table shows about 39,000 clones, with 70% to 90% occurring only once. The sample taken for sequencing was peripheral blood. The receptors derive from a man between 60 and 75 years old in a cohort sampled during active COVID-19.

The chain couples TRBV5-4 to TRBJ2-3; 12 bases match TRBD2. Trimming cost V 3 bases and J 6 bases; bases outside gene matches: 2. This CDR3 contains 14 residues. Germline CDR1 is SGHNT and CDR2 is YYREEE (reference sequence). Here the CDR3 reads CASSSTSGGDTQYF. CDR3 nucleotide sequence: TGTGCCAGCAGCTCTACTAGCGGGGGGGATACGCAGTATTTT.

The table lists this clone with many counts. DNA of the CDR3: TGTGCCAGCAGCGGGGGATGGAGTGGGAGCGGGAGCCACGAGCAGTACTTC. This sequence encodes CASSGGWSGSGSHEQYF. The V gene is TRBV9, the J gene TRBJ2-7, with 8 bases matching TRBD2. The V and J ends lost 3 bases and 5 bases, in that order; junction bases with no gene match: 16. Germline assignment: CDR1 SGDLS and CDR2 YYNGEE. The CDR3 runs to 17 residues.

This clone was recorded a few times. This chain connects TRBV18 to TRBJ1-6; D is undetermined. The CDR3 sequence is 13 residues long. Germline-derived CDR1 and CDR2 are KGHSH and LQKENI. V lost 5 bases and J lost 10, with 12 bases in between. The CDR3, as DNA: TGTGCCAGCTCATCCGCGGGTGACTCACCCCTCCACTTT. This gives the protein CASSSAGDSPLHF. The full variable domain, completed using reference TRBV18 and TRBJ1-6, is NAGVMQNPRHLVRRRGQEARLRCSPMKGHSHVYWYRQLPEEGLKFMVYLQKENIIDESGMPKERFSAEFPKEGPSILRIQQVVRGDSAAYFCASSSAGDSPLHFGNGTRLTVT.

This clone was observed a handful of times. The chain carries TRBV7-8 and TRBJ1-6, with D perhaps TRBD1 (6 bases). V was pared by 5 bases and J by 0 bases, with 32 bases between. Germline assignment: CDR1 SGHVS and CDR2 FQNEAQ. The CDR3 sequence is 23 residues long. This CDR3 reads CASSQMGAGAGSLWGSYNSPLHF. CDR3 nucleotides: TGTGCCAGCAGCCAGATGGGAGCGGGGGCGGGCAGTTTATGGGGCTCCTATAATTCACCCCTCCACTTT.

The rearrangement joins TRBV5-4 to TRBJ2-7; 9 positions match TRBD1. Losses at the gene ends were 0 bases for V and 5 bases for J; bases not matched to a gene: 3. CDR3 size: 14 residues. Germline lookup yields CDR1 SGHNT and CDR2 YYREEE (reference sequence). In DNA form, the CDR3 reads TGTGCCAGCAGCTTGGTCACAGGGGGCCACGAGCAGTACTTC. This gives the protein CASSLVTGGHEQYF.

The rearrangement links TRBV2 to TRBJ2-2, with TRBD1 identical over 7 bases. This CDR3 has 13 residues. Trimming cost V 6 bases and J 5 bases; bases outside gene matches: 3. CDR1 SNHLY and CDR2 FYNNEI come from the germline V gene. CDR3 loop: CASRGTATGELFF. The DNA for the CDR3 is TGTGCCAGCAGGGGGACAGCGACCGGGGAGCTGTTTTTT. Variable domain in full (rest from reference TRBV2 and TRBJ2-2): EPEVTQTPSHQVTQMGQEVILRCVPISNHLYFYWYRQILGQKVEFLVSFYNNEISEKSEIFDDQFSVERPDGSNFTLKIRSTKLEDSAMYFCASRGTATGELFFGEGSRLTVL.

The rearrangement uses TRBV7-9 and TRBJ2-1; D not certain. This CDR3 comprises 18 residues. Germline CDR1 is SEHNR and CDR2 is FQNEAQ (reference sequence). With 1 base removed from V and 5 bases from J, the gap between germline ends came to 21 bases. The CDR3 DNA sequence: TGTGCCAGCAGCTTAGTGCCCCCCACTCAACTGCAAGACAATGAGCAGTTCTTC. Protein product: CASSLVPPTQLQDNEQFF. Complete variable domain (other parts from reference TRBV7-9 and TRBJ2-1): DTGVSQNPRHKITKRGQNVTFRCDPISEHNRLYWYRQTLGQGPEFLTYFQNEAQLEKSRLLSDRFSAERPKGSFSTLEIQRTEQGDSAMYLCASSLVPPTQLQDNEQFFGPGTRLTVL.

On this clone itself: The same CDR3 is also encoded by other DNA sequences in this sample. CDR3 residues: CASSGQGNTEAFF. The CDR3 DNA sequence: TGTGCCAGCAGTGGACAGGGAAACACTGAAGCTTTCTTT. The chain uses TRBV12-3 or TRBV12-4 and TRBJ1-1, with TRBD1 matching over 8 bases. This CDR3 is built from 13 residues. The trim removed 5 bases at V and 2 bases at J, leaving 1 base unmatched.

Only a few counts were recorded for this clone. The rearrangement joins TRBV7-2 to TRBJ1-2, with a tentative D call TRBD1 (6 bases). CDR1 SGHTA and CDR2 FQGNSA come from the germline V gene. With 5 bases removed from V and 6 bases from J, the gap between germline ends came to 22 bases. The CDR3 length is 16 residues. CDR3: CASSHTYRDQRDGYTF. DNA for the CDR3: TGTGCCAGCAGCCATACCTACAGGGACCAAAGGGATGGCTACACCTTC.

V and J are TRBV12-3 or TRBV12-4 and TRBJ1-2; D might be TRBD1 (5 bases). The CDR3 is 12 residues long. The germline V and J ends were trimmed by 6 bases and 5 bases, with 10 bases remaining between them. CDR3 residues: CASRGREYGYTF. The CDR3 nucleotides read TGTGCCAGCAGGGGACGGGAGTATGGCTACACCTTC.

The gene calls are TRBV9 and TRBJ2-7; D possibly corresponds to TRBD1 (5 bases). Deletions cut 5 bases from V and 7 bases from J, with 25 bases between. Germline-derived CDR1 and CDR2 are SGDLS and YYNGEE. CDR3 size: 16 residues. CDR3 loop: CASRLKTVTVVGEQYF. In nucleotides, the CDR3 is TGTGCCAGCAGACTCAAGACAGTGACGGTCGTAGGGGAGCAGTACTTC. Filled out from reference TRBV9 and TRBJ2-7, the complete variable domain reads DSGVTQTPKHLITATGQRVTLRCSPRSGDLSVYWYQQSLDQGLQFLIQYYNGEERAKGNILERFSAQQFPDLHSELNLSSLELGDSALYFCASRLKTVTVVGEQYFGPGTRLTVT.

The chain combines TRBV29-1 with TRBJ1-2; TRBD1 matches 8 bases. Looked up from germline, CDR1 is SQVTM and CDR2 is ANQGSEA. The CDR3 has 14 residues. J gave up 4 bases and V 5 bases, and 9 bases lay outside the gene matches. CDR3 sequence: CSVTGQGSSYGYTF. CDR3 in DNA: TGCAGCGTTACTGGACAGGGTTCCTCCTATGGCTACACCTTC.

As for this clone: At one end the junction does not follow the germline gene, possibly because of a read error. This sequence joins TRBV2 and TRBJ2-2; TRBD2 matches 10 bases. The CDR3 contains 13 residues. Per germline, CDR1 SNHLY and CDR2 FYNNEI. CDR3 region: CASRRTAGGGLFF. The CDR3 nucleotides are TGTGCCAGCAGACGTACAGCGGGAGGGGGGCTGTTTTTT. Complete variable domain (other parts from reference TRBV2 and TRBJ2-2): EPEVTQTPSHQVTQMGQEVILRCVPISNHLYFYWYRQILGQKVEFLVSFYNNEISEKSEIFDDQFSVERPDGSNFTLKIRSTKLEDSAMYFCASRRTAGGGLFFGEGSRLTVL.